The present T cell receptor (beta chain) was sequenced within a study of T cells in localized non-small cell lung cancer. This CDR3 contains 13 residues. Trimming shortened V by 4 bases and J by 2 bases, and 10 bases separated the two germline ends. Germline values: CDR1 GTSNPN, CDR2 SVGIG (reference sequence). Repertoires were generated with immunoSEQ multiplex PCR, while TCRdb's copy carries only in-frame clones and drops some. This sample has about 53,000 clones, with around 80% found just once. General study findings and limits: Out of the top 100 tumor clones, a median 57 were seen in adjacent lung. It remains possible that heterogeneity exists, since only one tumor region was sequenced.

As regards this clone: What it binds is unknown.

The origin of this receptor is a man aged 35 to 70 with stage III lung adenocarcinoma. The material was peripheral blood mononuclear cells, obtained before any cancer treatment. The V gene is TRBV30, the J gene TRBJ2-3; the D is unclear. CDR3 bases: TGTGCCTGGACCCAAGCCAACACAGATACGCAGTATTTT. This sequence encodes CAWTQANTDTQYF.